Below, one T cell receptor (beta chain) is given with its context. Libraries were prepared by immunoSEQ multiplex PCR; TCRdb keeps only in-frame clonotypes and omits some of them. The sample yields about 960,000 clones, more than 75% seen once. The CDR3 totals 15 residues. V lost 3 bases and J lost 6; bases outside the gene matches: 8. CDR1 SGHTA and CDR2 FQGNSA come from the germline V gene. The data originate from a study of shared clonotypes between healthy human individuals. The source of this sequence is a man aged 18 to 30 in good health. The sequenced sample was memory CD4+ T cells sorted from blood. Subset defined: CD45RA-negative fraction. The chain employs TRBV7-2 and TRBJ2-1; 7 positions match TRBD1. CDR3 bases: TGTGCCAGCAGCTTCGACAGGGAGCCCCTCAATGAGCAGTTCTTC. This gives the protein CASSFDREPLNEQFF.